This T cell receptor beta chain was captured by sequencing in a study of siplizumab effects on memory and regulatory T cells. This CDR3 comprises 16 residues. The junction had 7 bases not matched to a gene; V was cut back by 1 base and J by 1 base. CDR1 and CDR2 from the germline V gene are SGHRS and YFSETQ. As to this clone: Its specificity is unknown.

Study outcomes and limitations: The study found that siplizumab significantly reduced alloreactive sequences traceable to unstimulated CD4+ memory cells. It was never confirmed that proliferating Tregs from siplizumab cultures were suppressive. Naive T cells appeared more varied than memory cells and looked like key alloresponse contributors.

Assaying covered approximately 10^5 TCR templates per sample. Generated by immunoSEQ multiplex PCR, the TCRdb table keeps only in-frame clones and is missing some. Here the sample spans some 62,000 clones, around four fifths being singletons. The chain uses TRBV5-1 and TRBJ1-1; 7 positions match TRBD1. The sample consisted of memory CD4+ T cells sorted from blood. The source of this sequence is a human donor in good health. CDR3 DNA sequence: TGCGCCAGCAGCTTGTCGGCAGGGGGTTCGAACACTGAAGCTTTCTTT. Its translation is CASSLSAGGSNTEAFF.